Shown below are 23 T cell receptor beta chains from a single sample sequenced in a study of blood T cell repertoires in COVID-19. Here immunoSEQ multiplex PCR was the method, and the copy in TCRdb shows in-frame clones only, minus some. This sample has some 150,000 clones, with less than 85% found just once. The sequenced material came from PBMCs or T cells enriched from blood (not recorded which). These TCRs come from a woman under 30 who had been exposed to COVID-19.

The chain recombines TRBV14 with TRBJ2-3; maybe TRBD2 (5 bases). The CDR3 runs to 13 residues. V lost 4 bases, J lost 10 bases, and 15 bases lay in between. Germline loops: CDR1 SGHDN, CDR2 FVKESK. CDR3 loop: CASSPNLRDAQYF. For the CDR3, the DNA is TGTGCCAGCAGCCCCAACCTCCGGGATGCGCAGTATTTT.

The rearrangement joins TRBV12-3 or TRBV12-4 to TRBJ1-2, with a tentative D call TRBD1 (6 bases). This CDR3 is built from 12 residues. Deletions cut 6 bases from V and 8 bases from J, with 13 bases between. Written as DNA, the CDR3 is TGTGCCAGCAGCTATAGAGGGGGAGGCTACACCTTC. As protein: CASSYRGGGYTF.

The DNA of the CDR3 is TGTGCCAGCAGTGAAACCGGGACTAGCGATCGGTTCTTC. This translates into CASSETGTSDRFF. The chain is built from TRBV2 and TRBJ2-1; TRBD2 agrees at 10 bases. From germline, CDR1 is SNHLY and CDR2 FYNNEI. This CDR3 contains 13 residues. V gave up 2 bases and J gave up 15 bases; unmatched junction bases: 7.

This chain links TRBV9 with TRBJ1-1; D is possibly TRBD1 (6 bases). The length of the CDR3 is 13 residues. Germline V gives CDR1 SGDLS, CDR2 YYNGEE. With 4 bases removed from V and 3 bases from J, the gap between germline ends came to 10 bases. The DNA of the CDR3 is TGTGCCAGCAGCCCCCAGGGGTACACTGAAGCTTTCTTT. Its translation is CASSPQGYTEAFF.

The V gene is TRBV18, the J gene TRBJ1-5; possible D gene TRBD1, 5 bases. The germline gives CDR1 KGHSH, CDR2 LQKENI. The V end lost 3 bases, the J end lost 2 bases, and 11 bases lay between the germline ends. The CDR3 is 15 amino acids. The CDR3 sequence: CASSPGGNGNQPQHF. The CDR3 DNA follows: TGTGCCAGCTCACCGGGGGGAAATGGCAATCAGCCCCAGCATTTT.

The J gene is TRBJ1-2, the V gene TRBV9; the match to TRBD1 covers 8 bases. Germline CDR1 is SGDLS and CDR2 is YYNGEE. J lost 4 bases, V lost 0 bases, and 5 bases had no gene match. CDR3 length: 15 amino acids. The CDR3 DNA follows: TGTGCCAGCAGCGTAGGCAGGGGGCCCCCCTATGGCTACACCTTC. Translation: CASSVGRGPPYGYTF.

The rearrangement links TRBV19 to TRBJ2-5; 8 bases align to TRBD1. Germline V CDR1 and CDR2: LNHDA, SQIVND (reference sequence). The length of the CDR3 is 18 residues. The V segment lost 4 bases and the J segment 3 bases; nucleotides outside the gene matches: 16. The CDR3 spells CASSKDRAVTPEEETQYF. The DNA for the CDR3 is TGTGCCAGTAGTAAGGACAGGGCAGTAACGCCCGAGGAAGAGACCCAGTACTTC.

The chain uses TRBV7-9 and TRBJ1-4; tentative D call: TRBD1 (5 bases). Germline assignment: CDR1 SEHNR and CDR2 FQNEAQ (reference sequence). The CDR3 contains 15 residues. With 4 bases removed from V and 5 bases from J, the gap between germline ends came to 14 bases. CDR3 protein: CASSSQGGGNEKLFF. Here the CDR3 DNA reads TGTGCCAGCAGCTCGCAGGGCGGGGGGAATGAAAAACTGTTTTTT.

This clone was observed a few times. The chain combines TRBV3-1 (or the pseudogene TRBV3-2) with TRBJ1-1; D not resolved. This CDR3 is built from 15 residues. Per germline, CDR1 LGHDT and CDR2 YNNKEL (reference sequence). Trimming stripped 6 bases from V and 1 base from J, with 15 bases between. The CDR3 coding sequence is TGTGCCAGCAGTCGGCTCTTCACGGGGAACACTGAAGCTTTCTTT. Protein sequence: CASSRLFTGNTEAFF.

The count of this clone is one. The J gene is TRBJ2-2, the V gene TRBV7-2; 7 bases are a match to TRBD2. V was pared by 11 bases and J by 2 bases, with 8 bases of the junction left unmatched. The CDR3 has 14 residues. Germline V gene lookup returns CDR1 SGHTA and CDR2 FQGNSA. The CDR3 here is CAEMSGINTGELFF. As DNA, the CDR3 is TGTGCCGAAATGAGCGGGATAAACACCGGGGAGCTGTTTTTT.

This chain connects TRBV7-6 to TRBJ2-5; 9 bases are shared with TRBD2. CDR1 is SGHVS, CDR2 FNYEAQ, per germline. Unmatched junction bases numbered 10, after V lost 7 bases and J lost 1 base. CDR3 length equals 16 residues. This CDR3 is CASTHEAGGFQETQYF. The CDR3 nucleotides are TGTGCCAGCACCCACGAAGCGGGGGGCTTCCAAGAGACCCAGTACTTC.

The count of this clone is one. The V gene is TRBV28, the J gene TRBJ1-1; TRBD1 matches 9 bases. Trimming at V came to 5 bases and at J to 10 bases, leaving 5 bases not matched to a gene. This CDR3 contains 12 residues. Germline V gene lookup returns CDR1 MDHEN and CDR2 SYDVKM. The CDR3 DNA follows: TGTGCCAGCAGTCTACAGGGGGCTCGAGCTTTCTTT. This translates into CASSLQGARAFF.

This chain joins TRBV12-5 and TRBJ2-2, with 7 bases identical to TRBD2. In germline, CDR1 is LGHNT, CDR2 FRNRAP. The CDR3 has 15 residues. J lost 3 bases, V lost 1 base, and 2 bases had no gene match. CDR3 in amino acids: CASGLGDYDTGELFF. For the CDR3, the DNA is TGTGCTAGTGGTTTGGGGGACTACGACACCGGGGAGCTGTTTTTT.

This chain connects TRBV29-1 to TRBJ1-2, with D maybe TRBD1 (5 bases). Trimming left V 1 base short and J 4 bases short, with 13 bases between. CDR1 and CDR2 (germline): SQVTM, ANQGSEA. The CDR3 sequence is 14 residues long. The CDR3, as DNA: TGCAGCGTTGAAGCCAGGGCCATTAGCTATGGCTACACCTTC. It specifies CSVEARAISYGYTF.

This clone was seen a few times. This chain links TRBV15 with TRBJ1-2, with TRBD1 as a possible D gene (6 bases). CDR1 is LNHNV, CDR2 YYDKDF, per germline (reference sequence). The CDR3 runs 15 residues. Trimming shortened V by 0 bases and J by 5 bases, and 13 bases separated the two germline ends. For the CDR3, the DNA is TGTGCCACCAGCAGAGAAGGAACAGGGATTTATGGCTACACCTTC. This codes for CATSREGTGIYGYTF.

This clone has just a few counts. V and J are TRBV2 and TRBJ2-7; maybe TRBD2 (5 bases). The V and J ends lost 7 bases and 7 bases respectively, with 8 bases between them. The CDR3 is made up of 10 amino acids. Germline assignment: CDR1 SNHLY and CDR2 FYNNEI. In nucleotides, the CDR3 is TGTGCCAGCATGGAGCGGGAGCAGTACTTC. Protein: CASMEREQYF.

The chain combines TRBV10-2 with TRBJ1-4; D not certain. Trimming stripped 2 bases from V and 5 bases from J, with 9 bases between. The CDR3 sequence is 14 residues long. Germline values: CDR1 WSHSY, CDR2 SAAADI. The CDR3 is CASSEVQRNEKLFF. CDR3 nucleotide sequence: TGCGCCAGCAGTGAGGTCCAGCGAAATGAAAAACTGTTTTTT.

The DNA for the CDR3 is TGTGCCAGCAGTCCGACAGGGAAGACTGAAGCTTTCTTT. This codes for CASSPTGKTEAFF. The rearrangement links TRBV12-3 or TRBV12-4 to TRBJ1-1, with 7 bases aligning to TRBD1. This CDR3 comprises 13 residues. Trimming at V came to 5 bases and at J to 5 bases, leaving 5 bases not matched to a gene.

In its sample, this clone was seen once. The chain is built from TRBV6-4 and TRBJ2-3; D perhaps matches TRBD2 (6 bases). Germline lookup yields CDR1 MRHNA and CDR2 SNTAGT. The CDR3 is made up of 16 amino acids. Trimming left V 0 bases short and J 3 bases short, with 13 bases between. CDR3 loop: CASSDSAGRSTDTQYF. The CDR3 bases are TGTGCCAGCAGTGACTCCGCAGGGAGGAGTACAGATACGCAGTATTTT.

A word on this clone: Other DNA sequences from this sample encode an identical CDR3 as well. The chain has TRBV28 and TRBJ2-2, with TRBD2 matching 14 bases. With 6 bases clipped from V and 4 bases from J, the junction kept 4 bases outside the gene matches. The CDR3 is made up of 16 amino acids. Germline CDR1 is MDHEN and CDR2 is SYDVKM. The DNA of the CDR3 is TGTGCCAGCAGCCCCGGACTAGCGGGGGGCACCGGGGAGCTGTTTTTT. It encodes CASSPGLAGGTGELFF.

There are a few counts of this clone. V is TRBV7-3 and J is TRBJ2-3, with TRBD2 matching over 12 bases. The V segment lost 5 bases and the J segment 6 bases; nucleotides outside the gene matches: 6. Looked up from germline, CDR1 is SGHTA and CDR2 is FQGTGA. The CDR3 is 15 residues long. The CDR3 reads CASSRTSGTLDTQYF. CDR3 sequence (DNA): TGTGCCAGCAGCAGGACTAGCGGGACCTTGGATACGCAGTATTTT.

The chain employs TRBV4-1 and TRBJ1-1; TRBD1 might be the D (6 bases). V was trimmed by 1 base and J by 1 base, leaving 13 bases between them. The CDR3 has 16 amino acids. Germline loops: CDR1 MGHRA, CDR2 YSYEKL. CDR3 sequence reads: CASSQGQGKRNTEAFF. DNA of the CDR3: TGCGCCAGCAGCCAAGGTCAGGGGAAGCGGAACACTGAAGCTTTCTTT.

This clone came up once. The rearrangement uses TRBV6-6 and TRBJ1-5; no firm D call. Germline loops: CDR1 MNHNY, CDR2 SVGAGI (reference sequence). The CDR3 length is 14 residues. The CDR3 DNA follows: TGTTCTTGTAGCCCCACTACTAGCAATCAGCCCCAGCATTTT. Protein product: CSCSPTTSNQPQHF.